This record concerns one T cell receptor beta chain sequence. Its specific antigen is unknown. Qualities for individual bases were not recorded, and no much larger clone is one base off. The data were taken from a study of T-cell reconstitution after alpha-beta-depleted transplantation in children (dated by TCRdb to about 2016). With regard to the full study: The study quantitatively tracked T-cell immune reconstitution after TCRalphabeta/CD19-depleted allogeneic hematopoietic cell transplantation in children using TCR repertoire profiling.

As encoded in the germline V gene, CDR1 is SGHTA while CDR2 is FQGNSA. Relative to germline, V is 5 bases shorter and J is 8 bases shorter, with 19 bases between their ends. The CDR3, from cysteine to phenylalanine, totals 15 residues. The read is trimmed to its CDR3 DNA, 45 bases read in frame from base 1. The library came from PCR. Sequencing instrument: Illumina HiSeq 2500. To normalize quantification of the TCRbeta repertoire, the TCR libraries were built with molecular barcoding that relied on unique molecular identifiers. TCRdb reworked the public reads: Q25 trimming with fastp, MiXCR clone assembly, productive beta chains retained. Every CDR3 protein is listed once, alongside the most common genes and DNA of its rows. The sample includes approximately 590,000 distinct CDR3 sequences, with under 12% observed a single time. The ten largest make up 4% to 5% of the sample.

Recombination connected TRBV7-2 to TRBJ2-1; D gene: possibly TRBD2, on 6 matching bases. Here the sequenced sample was PBMCs from the stem cell graft donor, taken from the stem cell graft. The clonotype was recovered from a human donor who donated a stem cell graft to a child with acute myeloid leukemia. The base sequence is TGTGCCAGCAGCGCCGGACCTTTCACGGGGGATGAGCAGTTCTTC. Its coded protein is CASSAGPFTGDEQFF.